This T cell receptor (beta chain) stems from a study of long-term antiretroviral therapy in people with HIV. CDR3 length equals 11 residues. Trimming removed 4 bases at V and 9 bases at J, with 5 bases between. Germline assignment: CDR1 SGHDT and CDR2 YYEEEE. The assay, immunoSEQ v3.0, was run at survey level. Repertoires were generated with immunoSEQ multiplex PCR, while TCRdb's copy carries only in-frame clones and drops some. This table has roughly 40,000 clones, approximately 86% appearing once. Worth noting for this clone: The antigen is unknown.

Overall study findings and caveats: Transplant-donor-level diversity was not reached after ART, though diversity increased. ART adherence, viral resistance and therapy changes went unrecorded.

Sequencing used unsorted PBMCs, obtained just before starting antiretroviral therapy. The receptor's source is a woman younger than 30 with HIV. The gene calls are TRBV5-6 and TRBJ1-6; D gene ambiguous. The DNA of the CDR3 is TGTGCCAGCAGCGTGGGTTCACCCCTCCACTTT. Protein sequence: CASSVGSPLHF.